These T cell receptor beta chains were read from a single sample in a study of blood T cells in healthy people across ages. Via MiXCR, TCRdb re-called the 5' RACE reads, giving one row per CDR3 protein. This sample carries 900,000 to 950,000 distinct CDR3 sequences, 25% to 35% of them seen once, and the ten largest clones take roughly 10%. These data also formed part of another study, on T cells of mothers and their children.

The sample taken for sequencing was blood. The receptors were gathered from a woman in her 40s in good health. The CDR3 runs from the conserved cysteine through the conserved F or W. The order of the fields is clone size, V gene, J gene, D gene, CDR3 DNA, CDR3 protein. The D gene is left open where the match is weak. Size is omitted from some rows. Given values are once, few, many or a class for expanded clones.

size: few
V: TRBV7-6
J: TRBJ2-1
D: .
DNA: TGTGCCAGCAGCTTATACCCAGCGGGTGGAGGCGATGAGCAGTTCTTC
CDR3: CASSLYPAGGGDEQFF

size: many
V: TRBV7-2
J: TRBJ2-7
D: .
DNA: TGTGCCAGCAGCCCGTCCCACCAGGCCACCTACGAGCAGTACTTC
CDR3: CASSPSHQATYEQYF

size: many
V: TRBV20-1
J: TRBJ2-1
D: .
DNA: TGCAGTGCCGGGGTTCGGCGGAATGAGCAGTTCTTC
CDR3: CSAGVRRNEQFF

size: .
V: TRBV28
J: TRBJ1-2
D: .
DNA: TGTGCCAGCAGTTTAGGGCGCGTGGGCTACACCTTC
CDR3: CASSLGRVGYTF

size: .
V: TRBV5-4
J: TRBJ1-2
D: .
DNA: TGTGCCGGCAGCTTAGGCGCAGAACCTAACTATGGCTACACCTTC
CDR3: CAGSLGAEPNYGYTF

size: .
V: TRBV5-8
J: TRBJ1-1
D: .
DNA: TGTGCCAGCAGCTTGGCTCTGTTAATGAACACTGAAGCTTTCTTT
CDR3: CASSLALLMNTEAFF

size: .
V: TRBV7-8
J: TRBJ2-1
D: TRBD2
DNA: TGTGCCAGCGGAGTGAATGACAGGGGAACCACTAGCGGGAGCCTCAATGAGCAGTTCTTC
CDR3: CASGVNDRGTTSGSLNEQFF

size: many
V: TRBV9
J: TRBJ1-2
D: .
DNA: TGTGCCAGCAGCGTAGCTACAGGGAACTATGGCTACACCTTC
CDR3: CASSVATGNYGYTF

size: few
V: TRBV25-1
J: TRBJ1-5
D: .
DNA: TGTGCCAGCAGTGAACCCGTGGAGCCCCAGCATTTT
CDR3: CASSEPVEPQHF

size: few
V: TRBV24-1
J: TRBJ2-1
D: .
DNA: TGTGCCACCGGCTTTGGGGGTCGAACCTACAATGAGCAGTTCTTC
CDR3: CATGFGGRTYNEQFF

size: many
V: TRBV11-2
J: TRBJ2-7
D: .
DNA: TGTGCCAGCAGCTTAGAAACCGGGGACGGATTCTACGAGCAGTACTTC
CDR3: CASSLETGDGFYEQYF

size: few
V: TRBV5-1
J: TRBJ2-5
D: .
DNA: TGCGCCAGCAGCCCTTTCGGCAGGACCCTTCAAGAGGCCCAGTACTTC
CDR3: CASSPFGRTLQEAQYF

size: .
V: TRBV7-9
J: TRBJ1-2
D: .
DNA: TGTGCCAGCAGCTTCGAAGGCAGGGTGTTTGGCTACACCTTC
CDR3: CASSFEGRVFGYTF

size: few
V: TRBV28
J: TRBJ1-2
D: .
DNA: TGTGCCAGCAGCCAATTATTTCAGGTCAGCTACACCTTC
CDR3: CASSQLFQVSYTF

size: .
V: TRBV28
J: TRBJ2-2
D: .
DNA: TGTGCCGGCCGTAAGGGGACTGATAACACCGGGGAGCTGTTTTTT
CDR3: CAGRKGTDNTGELFF

size: .
V: TRBV28
J: TRBJ2-1
D: TRBD2
DNA: TGTGCCAGCAGTTTCCCTACTAGCGGGAGGGCCTCTACAAATGAGCAGTTCTTC
CDR3: CASSFPTSGRASTNEQFF

size: few
V: TRBV6-5
J: TRBJ1-1
D: TRBD1
DNA: TGTGCCAGCAGACCAATGGACAGGGGGCACACTGAAGCTTTCTTT
CDR3: CASRPMDRGHTEAFF

size: few
V: TRBV7-6
J: TRBJ2-6
D: TRBD2
DNA: TGTGCCAGCAGCCCGGGACTAGCGACCTCTGGGGCCAACGTCCTGACTTTC
CDR3: CASSPGLATSGANVLTF

size: many
V: TRBV29-1
J: TRBJ2-3
D: .
DNA: TGCAGCGTTGACTTAGCGGGCACAGATACGCAGTATTTT
CDR3: CSVDLAGTDTQYF

size: .
V: TRBV6-4
J: TRBJ2-6
D: .
DNA: TGTGCCAGCAGTGACGGGGAGGCCAACGTCCTGACTTTC
CDR3: CASSDGEANVLTF

size: .
V: TRBV12-3/TRBV12-4
J: TRBJ2-5
D: TRBD2
DNA: TGTGCCAGCAGTCCGGGACTAGCGGGGCTAACCTTGACCCAGTACTTC
CDR3: CASSPGLAGLTLTQYF

size: few
V: TRBV7-2
J: TRBJ2-3
D: .
DNA: TGTGCCAGCATCCCAGGACAGTTCACAGATACGCAGTATTTT
CDR3: CASIPGQFTDTQYF

size: .
V: TRBV12-3/TRBV12-4
J: TRBJ2-1
D: .
DNA: TGTGCCAGCAGTTTTCTTGGCGGTCCGTACAATGAGCAGTTCTTC
CDR3: CASSFLGGPYNEQFF